The entry below describes one T cell receptor beta chain. The antigen is unknown. This entry comes from a study of T cells after yellow fever vaccination. Study overall: The authors prepared low-cell-number fractions using SMART-Seq v4 Ultra Low Input.

Per germline, CDR1 SQVTM and CDR2 ANQGSEA. This CDR3 has 15 residues. V was cut by 5 bases and J by 0 bases, with 16 bases left in between. General study findings and limits: Few clonotypes appeared in both CD4 and CD8 compartments. Reappearing after the booster were most of the clones from primary vaccination (around 96% CD4, around 88% CD8). There was a possibility that FACS-sorted repertoires contained abundant clonotypes contaminating from the bulk population.

TCRdb processed the 5' RACE reads anew with MiXCR; each CDR3 protein has one entry. The sample records 240,000 or so distinct CDR3 sequences, around 7% being singletons. The clonotype comes from a man aged 25 to 40 who received the YFV17D yellow fever vaccine. This chain joins TRBV29-1 and TRBJ1-1; D uncertain. The material sequenced was CD4+ T cells sorted from PBMCs, taken 15 days after the yellow fever booster vaccination. The CDR3 loop reads CSVSWAVMMNTEAFF. CDR3 nucleotide sequence: TGCAGCGTTTCCTGGGCAGTGATGATGAACACTGAAGCTTTCTTT.